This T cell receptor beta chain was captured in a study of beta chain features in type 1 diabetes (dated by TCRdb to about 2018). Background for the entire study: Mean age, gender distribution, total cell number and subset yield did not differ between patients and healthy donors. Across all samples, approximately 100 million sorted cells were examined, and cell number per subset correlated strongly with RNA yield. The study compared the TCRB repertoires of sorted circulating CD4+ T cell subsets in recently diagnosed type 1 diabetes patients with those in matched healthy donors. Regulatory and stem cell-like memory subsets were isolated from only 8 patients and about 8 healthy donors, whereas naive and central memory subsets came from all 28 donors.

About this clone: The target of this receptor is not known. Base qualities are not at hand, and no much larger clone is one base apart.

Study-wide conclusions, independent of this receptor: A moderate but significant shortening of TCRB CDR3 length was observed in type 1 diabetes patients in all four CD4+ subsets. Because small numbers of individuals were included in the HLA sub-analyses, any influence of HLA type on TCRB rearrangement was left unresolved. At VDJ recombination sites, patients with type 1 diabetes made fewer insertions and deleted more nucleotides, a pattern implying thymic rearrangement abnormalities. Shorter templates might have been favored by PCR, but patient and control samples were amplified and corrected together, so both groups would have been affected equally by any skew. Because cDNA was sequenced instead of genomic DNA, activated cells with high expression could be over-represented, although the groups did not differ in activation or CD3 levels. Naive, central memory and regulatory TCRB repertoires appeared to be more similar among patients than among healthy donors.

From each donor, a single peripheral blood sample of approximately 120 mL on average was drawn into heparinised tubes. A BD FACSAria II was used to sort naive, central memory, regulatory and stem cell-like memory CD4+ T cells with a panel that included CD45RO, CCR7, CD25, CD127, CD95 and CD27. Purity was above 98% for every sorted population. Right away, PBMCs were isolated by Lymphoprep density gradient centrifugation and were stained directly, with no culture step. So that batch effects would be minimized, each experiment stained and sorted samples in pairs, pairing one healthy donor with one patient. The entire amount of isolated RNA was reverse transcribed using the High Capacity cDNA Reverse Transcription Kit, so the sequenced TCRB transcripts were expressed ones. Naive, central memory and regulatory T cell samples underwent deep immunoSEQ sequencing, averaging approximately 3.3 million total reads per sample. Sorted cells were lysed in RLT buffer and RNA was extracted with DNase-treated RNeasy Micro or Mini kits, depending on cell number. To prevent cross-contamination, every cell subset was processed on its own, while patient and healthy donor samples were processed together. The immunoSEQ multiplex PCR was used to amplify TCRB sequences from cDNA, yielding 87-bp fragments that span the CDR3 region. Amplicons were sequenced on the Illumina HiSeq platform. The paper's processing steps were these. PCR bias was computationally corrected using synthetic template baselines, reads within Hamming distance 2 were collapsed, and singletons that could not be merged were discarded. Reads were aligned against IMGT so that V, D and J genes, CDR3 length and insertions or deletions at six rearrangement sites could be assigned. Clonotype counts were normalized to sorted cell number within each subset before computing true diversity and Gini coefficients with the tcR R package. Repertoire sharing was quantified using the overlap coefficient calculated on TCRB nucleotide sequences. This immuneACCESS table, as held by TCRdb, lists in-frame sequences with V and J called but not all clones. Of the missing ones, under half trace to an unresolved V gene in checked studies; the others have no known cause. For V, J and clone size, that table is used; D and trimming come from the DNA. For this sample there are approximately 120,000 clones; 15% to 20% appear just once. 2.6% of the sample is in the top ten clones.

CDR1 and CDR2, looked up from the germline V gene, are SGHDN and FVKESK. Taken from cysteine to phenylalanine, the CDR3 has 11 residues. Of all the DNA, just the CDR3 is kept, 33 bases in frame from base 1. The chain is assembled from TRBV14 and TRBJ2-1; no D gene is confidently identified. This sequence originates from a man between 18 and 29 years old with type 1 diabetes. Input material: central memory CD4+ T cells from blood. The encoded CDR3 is CSSAEYNEQFF. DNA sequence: TGTTCTTCCGCCGAGTATAATGAGCAGTTCTTC.